The 7 T cell receptor beta chains below come from one sample, sequenced in a study of blood T cells in healthy people across ages. PCR was performed a second time for roughly 7 to 11 cycles using a sample-barcoded 5' primer and a J-beta primer mix. TCRdb reanalysed the 5' RACE reads using MiXCR and keeps one entry per CDR3 protein. The sample holds 850,000 to 1,300,000 distinct CDR3 sequences, under 55% seen once. Sequenced input: blood. These receptors were obtained from a woman aged 55-70 years in good health.

This clonotype has just a few counts. V usage is TRBV2 and J usage is TRBJ2-7; D gene unclear. V was shortened by 5 bases and J by 2 bases, with 13 bases between the two germline ends. The CDR3 has 14 amino acids. Germline V gene sequence: CDR1 SNHLY, CDR2 FYNNEI. CDR3 loop: CASSPLRSTYEQYF. In DNA, the CDR3 is TGTGCCAGCAGTCCGCTTAGGAGTACCTACGAGCAGTACTTC. Full variable domain (remainder filled in from reference TRBV2 and TRBJ2-7): EPEVTQTPSHQVTQMGQEVILRCVPISNHLYFYWYRQILGQKVEFLVSFYNNEISEKSEIFDDQFSVERPDGSNFTLKIRSTKLEDSAMYFCASSPLRSTYEQYFGPGTRLTVT.

The rearrangement uses TRBV5-1 and TRBJ2-3; possible D gene TRBD2, 5 bases. V was shortened by 7 bases and J by 0 bases, with 15 bases between the two germline ends. Germline lookup yields CDR1 SGHRS and CDR2 YFSETQ. This CDR3 contains 15 residues. As DNA, the CDR3 is TGCGCCAGCGCAGTGCGGGCTACTAGCACAGATACGCAGTATTTT. Translating gives CASAVRATSTDTQYF. Looking up the rest from reference TRBV5-1 and TRBJ2-3 gives the full variable domain: KAGVTQTPRYLIKTRGQQVTLSCSPISGHRSVSWYQQTPGQGLQFLFEYFSETQRNKGNFPGRFSGRQFSNSRSEMNVSTLELGDSALYLCASAVRATSTDTQYFGPGTRLTVL.

The V and J genes are TRBV5-1 and TRBJ2-1; 12 nucleotides line up with TRBD2. Germline CDR1 and CDR2: SGHRS and YFSETQ. After removal of 1 base from V and 9 bases from J, the junction contained 8 bases not matched to a gene. The CDR3 is made up of 16 amino acids. The CDR3 sequence is CASSLMASGRAGEQFF. The CDR3 DNA sequence: TGCGCCAGCAGCTTGATGGCTAGCGGGAGGGCCGGTGAGCAGTTCTTC. Using reference TRBV5-1 and TRBJ2-1 for the parts outside the CDR3, the full variable domain is KAGVTQTPRYLIKTRGQQVTLSCSPISGHRSVSWYQQTPGQGLQFLFEYFSETQRNKGNFPGRFSGRQFSNSRSEMNVSTLELGDSALYLCASSLMASGRAGEQFFGPGTRLTVL.

The V gene is TRBV24-1, the J gene TRBJ2-2; weak D call: TRBD1 (6 bases). Trimming removed 10 bases from V and 0 bases from J, with 14 bases in between. CDR3 size: 15 residues. Per germline, CDR1 KGHDR and CDR2 SFDVKD. This chain's CDR3 is CATRAGATNTGELFF. CDR3 DNA sequence: TGTGCCACTAGGGCAGGGGCAACGAACACCGGGGAGCTGTTTTTT.

The chain is built from TRBV20-1 and TRBJ2-2; weak D call: TRBD2 (6 bases). CDR1 and CDR2 from the germline V gene are DFQATT and SNEGSKA (reference sequence). Deletions cut 5 bases from V and 1 base from J, with 17 bases between. This CDR3 comprises 16 residues. CDR3 in DNA: TGCAGTGCTGAGAACGGGGGACTGGGGAACACCGGGGAGCTGTTTTTT. Protein sequence: CSAENGGLGNTGELFF.

This clonotype has a handful of counts. V and J are TRBV7-9 and TRBJ2-1; tentative D call: TRBD2 (7 bases). V was clipped by 5 bases and J by 8 bases, with 19 bases between them. Germline V gene sequence: CDR1 SEHNR, CDR2 FQNEAQ (reference sequence). CDR3 length: 15 amino acids. The CDR3 DNA is TGTGCCAGCAGCCTTAGGGGGGAGGGCTTGGATGAGCAGTTCTTC. Protein product: CASSLRGEGLDEQFF. Based on the CDR3 plus reference TRBV7-9 and TRBJ2-1, the full variable domain is DTGVSQNPRHKITKRGQNVTFRCDPISEHNRLYWYRQTLGQGPEFLTYFQNEAQLEKSRLLSDRFSAERPKGSFSTLEIQRTEQGDSAMYLCASSLRGEGLDEQFFGPGTRLTVL.

The rearrangement joins TRBV4-1 to TRBJ2-5; 15 nucleotides match TRBD2. Trimming removed 0 bases from V and 11 bases from J; junction bases left unmatched: 13. CDR1 and CDR2 (germline): MGHRA, YSYEKL. There are 18 residues in the CDR3. The CDR3 protein is CASSQEGLAGGRNNEQYF. Written as DNA, the CDR3 is TGCGCCAGCAGCCAAGAGGGACTAGCGGGAGGACGCAACAATGAGCAGTACTTC.